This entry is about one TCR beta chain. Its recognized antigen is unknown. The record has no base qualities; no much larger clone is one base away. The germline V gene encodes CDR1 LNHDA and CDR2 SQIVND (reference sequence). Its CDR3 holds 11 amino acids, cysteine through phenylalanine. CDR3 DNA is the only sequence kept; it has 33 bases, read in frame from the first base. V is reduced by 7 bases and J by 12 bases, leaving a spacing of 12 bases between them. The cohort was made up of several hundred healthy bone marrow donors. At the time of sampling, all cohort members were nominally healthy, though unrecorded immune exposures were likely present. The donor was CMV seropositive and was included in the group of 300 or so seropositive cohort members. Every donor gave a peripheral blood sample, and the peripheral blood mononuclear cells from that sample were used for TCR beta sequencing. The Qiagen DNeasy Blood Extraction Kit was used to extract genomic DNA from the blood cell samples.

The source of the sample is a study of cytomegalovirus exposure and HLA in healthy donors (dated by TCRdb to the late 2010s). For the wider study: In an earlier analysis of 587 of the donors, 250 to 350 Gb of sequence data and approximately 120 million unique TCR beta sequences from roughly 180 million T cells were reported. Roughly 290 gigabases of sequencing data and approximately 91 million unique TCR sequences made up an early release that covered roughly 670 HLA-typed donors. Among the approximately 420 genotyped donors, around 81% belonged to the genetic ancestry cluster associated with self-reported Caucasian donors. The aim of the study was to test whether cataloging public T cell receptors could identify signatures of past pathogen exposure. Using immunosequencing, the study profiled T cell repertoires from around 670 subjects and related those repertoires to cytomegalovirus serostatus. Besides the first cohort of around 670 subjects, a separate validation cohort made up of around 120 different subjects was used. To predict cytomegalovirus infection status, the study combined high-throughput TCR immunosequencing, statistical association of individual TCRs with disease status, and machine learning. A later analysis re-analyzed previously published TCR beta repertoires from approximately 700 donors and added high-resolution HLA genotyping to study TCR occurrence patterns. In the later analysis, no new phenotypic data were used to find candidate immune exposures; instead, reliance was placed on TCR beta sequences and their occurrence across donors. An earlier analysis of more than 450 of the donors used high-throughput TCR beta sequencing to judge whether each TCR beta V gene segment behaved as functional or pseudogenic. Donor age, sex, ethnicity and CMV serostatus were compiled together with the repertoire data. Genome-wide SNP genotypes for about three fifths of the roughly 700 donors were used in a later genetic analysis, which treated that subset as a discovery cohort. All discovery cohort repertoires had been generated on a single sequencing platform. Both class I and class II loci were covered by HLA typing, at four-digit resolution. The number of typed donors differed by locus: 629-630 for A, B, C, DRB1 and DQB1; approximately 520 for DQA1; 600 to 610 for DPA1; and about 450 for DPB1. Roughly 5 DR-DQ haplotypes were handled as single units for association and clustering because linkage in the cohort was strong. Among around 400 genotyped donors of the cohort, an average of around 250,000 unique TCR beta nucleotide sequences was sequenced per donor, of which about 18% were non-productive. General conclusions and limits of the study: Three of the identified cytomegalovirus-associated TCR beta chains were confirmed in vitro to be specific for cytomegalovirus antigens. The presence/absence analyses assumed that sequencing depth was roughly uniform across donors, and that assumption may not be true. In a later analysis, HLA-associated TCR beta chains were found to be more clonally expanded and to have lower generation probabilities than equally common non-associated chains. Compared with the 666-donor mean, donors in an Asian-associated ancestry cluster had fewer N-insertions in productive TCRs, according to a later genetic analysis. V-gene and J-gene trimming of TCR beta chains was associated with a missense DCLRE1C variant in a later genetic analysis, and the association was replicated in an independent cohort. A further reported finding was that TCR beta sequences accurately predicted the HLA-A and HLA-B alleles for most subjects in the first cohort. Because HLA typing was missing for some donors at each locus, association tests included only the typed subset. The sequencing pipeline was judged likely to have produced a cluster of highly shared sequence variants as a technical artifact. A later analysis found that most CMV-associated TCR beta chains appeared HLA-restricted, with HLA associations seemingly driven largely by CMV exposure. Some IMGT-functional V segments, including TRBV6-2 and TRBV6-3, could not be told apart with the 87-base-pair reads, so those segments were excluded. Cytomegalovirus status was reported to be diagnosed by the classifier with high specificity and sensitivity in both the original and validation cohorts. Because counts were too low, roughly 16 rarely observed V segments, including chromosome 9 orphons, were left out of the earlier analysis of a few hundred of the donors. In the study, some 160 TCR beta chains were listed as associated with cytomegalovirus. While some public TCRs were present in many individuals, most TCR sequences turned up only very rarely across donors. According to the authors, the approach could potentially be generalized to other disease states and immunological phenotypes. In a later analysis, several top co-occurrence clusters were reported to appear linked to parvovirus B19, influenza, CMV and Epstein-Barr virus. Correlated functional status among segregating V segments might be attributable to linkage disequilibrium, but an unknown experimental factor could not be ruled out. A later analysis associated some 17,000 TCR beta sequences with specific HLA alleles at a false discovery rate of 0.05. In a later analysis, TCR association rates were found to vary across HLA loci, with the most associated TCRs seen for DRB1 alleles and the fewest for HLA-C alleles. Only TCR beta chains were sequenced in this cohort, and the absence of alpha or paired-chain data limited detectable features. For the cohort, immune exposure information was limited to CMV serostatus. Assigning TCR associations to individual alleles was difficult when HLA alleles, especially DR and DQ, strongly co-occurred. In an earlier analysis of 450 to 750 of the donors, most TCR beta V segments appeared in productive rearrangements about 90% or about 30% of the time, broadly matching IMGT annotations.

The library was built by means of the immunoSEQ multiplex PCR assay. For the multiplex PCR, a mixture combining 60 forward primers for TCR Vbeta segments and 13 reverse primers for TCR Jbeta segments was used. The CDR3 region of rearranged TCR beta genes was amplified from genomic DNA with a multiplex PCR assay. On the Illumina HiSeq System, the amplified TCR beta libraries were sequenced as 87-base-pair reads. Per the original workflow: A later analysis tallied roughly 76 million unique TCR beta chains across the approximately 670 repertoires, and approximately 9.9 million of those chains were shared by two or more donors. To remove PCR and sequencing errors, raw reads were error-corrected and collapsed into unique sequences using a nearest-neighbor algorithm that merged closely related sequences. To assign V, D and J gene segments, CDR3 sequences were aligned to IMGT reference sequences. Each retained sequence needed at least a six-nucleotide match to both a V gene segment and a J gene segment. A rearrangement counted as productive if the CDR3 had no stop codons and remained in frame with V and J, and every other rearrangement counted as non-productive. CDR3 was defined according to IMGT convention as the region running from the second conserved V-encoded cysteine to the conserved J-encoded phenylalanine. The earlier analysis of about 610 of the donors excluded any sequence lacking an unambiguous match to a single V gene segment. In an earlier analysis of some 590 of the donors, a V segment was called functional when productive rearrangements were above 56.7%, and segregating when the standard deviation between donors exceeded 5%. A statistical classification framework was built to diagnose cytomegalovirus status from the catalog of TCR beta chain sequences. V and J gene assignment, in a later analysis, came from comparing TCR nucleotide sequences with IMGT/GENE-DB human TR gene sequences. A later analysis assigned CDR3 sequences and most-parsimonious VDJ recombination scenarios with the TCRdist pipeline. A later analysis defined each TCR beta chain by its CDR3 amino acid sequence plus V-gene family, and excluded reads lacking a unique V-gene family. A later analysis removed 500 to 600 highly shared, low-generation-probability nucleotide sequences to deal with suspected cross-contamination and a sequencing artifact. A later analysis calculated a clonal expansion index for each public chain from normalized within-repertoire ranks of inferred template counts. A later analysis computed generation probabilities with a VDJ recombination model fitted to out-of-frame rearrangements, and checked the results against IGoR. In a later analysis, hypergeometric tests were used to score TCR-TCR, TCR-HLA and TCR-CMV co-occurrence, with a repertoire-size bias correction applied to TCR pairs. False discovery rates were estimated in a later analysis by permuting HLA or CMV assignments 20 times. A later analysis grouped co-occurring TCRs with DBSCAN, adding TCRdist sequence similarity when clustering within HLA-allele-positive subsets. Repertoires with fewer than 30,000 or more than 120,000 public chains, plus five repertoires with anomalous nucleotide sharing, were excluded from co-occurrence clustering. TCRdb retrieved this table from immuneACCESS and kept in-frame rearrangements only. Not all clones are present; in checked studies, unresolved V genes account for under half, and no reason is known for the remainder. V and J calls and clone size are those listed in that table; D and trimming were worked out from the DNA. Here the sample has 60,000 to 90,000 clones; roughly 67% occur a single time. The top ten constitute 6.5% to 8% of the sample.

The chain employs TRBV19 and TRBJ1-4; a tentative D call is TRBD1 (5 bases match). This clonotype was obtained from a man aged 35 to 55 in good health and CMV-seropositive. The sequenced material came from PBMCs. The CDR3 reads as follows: CASTPPGELFF. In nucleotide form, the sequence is TGTGCCAGTACCCCACCGGGGGAACTGTTTTTT.